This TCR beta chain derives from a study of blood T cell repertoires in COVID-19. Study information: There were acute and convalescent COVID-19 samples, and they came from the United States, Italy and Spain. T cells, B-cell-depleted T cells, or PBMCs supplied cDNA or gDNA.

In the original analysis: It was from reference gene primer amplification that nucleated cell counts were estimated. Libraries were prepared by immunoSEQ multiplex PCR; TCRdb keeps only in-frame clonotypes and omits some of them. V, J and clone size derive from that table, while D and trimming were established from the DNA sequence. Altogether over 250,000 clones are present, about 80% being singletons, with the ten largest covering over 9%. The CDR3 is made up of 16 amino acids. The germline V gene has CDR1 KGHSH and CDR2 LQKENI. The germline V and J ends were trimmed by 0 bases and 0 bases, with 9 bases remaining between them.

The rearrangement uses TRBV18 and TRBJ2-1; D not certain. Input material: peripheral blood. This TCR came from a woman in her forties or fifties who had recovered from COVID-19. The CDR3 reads CASSPPSRSSYNEQFF. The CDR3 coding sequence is TGTGCCAGCTCACCACCTAGCCGGAGCTCCTACAATGAGCAGTTCTTC.